The source of this T cell receptor (beta chain) is a study of early T cells in non-severe SARS-CoV-2 infection. Study-level information: Bulk RNA isolated from unsorted whole blood underwent sequencing; chains were not paired.

In TCRdb, the 5' RACE reads were re-called with MiXCR into one record per CDR3 protein. The sample contains about 26,000 distinct CDR3 sequences, 5.3% of which appear only once. This clonotype was counted many times. Germline V gives CDR1 SEHNR, CDR2 FQNEAQ (reference sequence). The CDR3 sequence is 13 residues long. The V end lost 5 bases, the J end lost 7 bases, and 14 bases lay between the germline ends. The sample comprised whole blood. The chain carries TRBV7-9 and TRBJ1-1, with D unclear. The sequence derives from an adult who was a healthcare worker with PCR-confirmed SARS-CoV-2 infection or an uninfected control (not recorded which). CDR3 region: CASSPPRVIEAFF. CDR3 coding DNA: TGTGCCAGCAGCCCGCCGCGGGTCATTGAAGCTTTCTTT.